The 16 T cell receptor beta chains listed next were all sequenced from one sample in a study of T-cell memory formation after mild COVID-19. TCRdb ran MiXCR on the 5' RACE reads and lists one entry per CDR3 protein. The sample yields approximately 490,000 distinct CDR3 sequences, just over 20% seen once. Material for sequencing was PBMCs or a T cell subset sorted from them (not recorded which). The receptor set was obtained from an adult woman who had mild COVID-19 (a few samples of this study predate the infection). Cell type and time point are not known.

V usage is TRBV5-1 and J usage is TRBJ2-3; 15 positions match TRBD2. This CDR3 has 17 residues. Germline V gives CDR1 SGHRS, CDR2 YFSETQ. Trimming cost V 7 bases and J 2 bases; bases outside gene matches: 8. This CDR3 is CASGSGLAGGTTDTQYF. Written as DNA, the CDR3 is TGCGCCAGCGGGTCGGGACTAGCGGGGGGAACCACAGATACGCAGTATTTT.

The V gene is TRBV11-3, the J gene TRBJ2-7, with no clear D. CDR3 length: 15 residues. Trimming removed 1 base from V and 2 bases from J, with 12 bases in between. The V gene's germline CDR1 is SGHNT and CDR2 YENEEA. CDR3 in amino acids: CASSLGGDTTYEQYF. The CDR3 DNA follows: TGTGCCAGCAGCTTAGGTGGCGACACAACCTACGAGCAGTACTTC. The variable domain in full, with the rest retrieved from reference TRBV11-3 and TRBJ2-7, is EAGVVQSPRYKIIEKKQPVAFWCNPISGHNTLYWYLQNLGQGPELLIRYENEEAVDDSQLPKDRFSAERLKGVDSTLKIQPAELGDSAVYLCASSLGGDTTYEQYFGPGTRLTVT.

This clonotype was counted only a few times. The V call is TRBV10-3, the J call TRBJ2-7; 9 bases are a match to TRBD2. The V gene's germline CDR1 is ENHRY and CDR2 SYGVKD. V lost 10 bases and J lost 6; bases outside the gene matches: 10. The CDR3 length is 13 residues. The CDR3 nucleotides read TGTGCCAGCGGGAGGGACAGACCAAGCGAGCAGTACTTC. The encoded protein is CASGRDRPSEQYF.

The chain uses TRBV19 and TRBJ2-1; D gene unclear. Trimming took off 4 bases at V and 6 bases at J, with 13 bases between the two ends. CDR1 is LNHDA and CDR2 is SQIVND in the germline V gene (reference sequence). The CDR3 consists of 14 residues. The CDR3 here is CASSTPHRSNEQFF. The CDR3 nucleotides read TGTGCCAGTAGTACGCCCCACAGAAGCAATGAGCAGTTCTTC.

The sample holds a few counts of this clonotype. The chain carries TRBV5-6 and TRBJ2-1, with 9 bases aligning to TRBD1. Germline CDR1 SGHDT, CDR2 YYEEEE. This CDR3 contains 16 residues. V shed 6 bases, J shed 5 bases, and the junction held 12 bases outside the gene matches. CDR3: CASNKFRDRADNEQFF. The CDR3 DNA reads as TGTGCCAGCAACAAATTCCGGGACAGGGCGGACAATGAGCAGTTCTTC.

This clonotype was picked up a small number of times. The chain has TRBV30 and TRBJ2-4, with 13 positions matching TRBD2. V dropped 4 bases and J dropped 0; count of bases not matched to a gene: 12. From germline, CDR1 is GTSNPN and CDR2 SVGIG (reference sequence). The CDR3 loop spans 19 amino acids. The chain's CDR3 is CAWKTQGLAGTVAKNIQYF. The CDR3 DNA is TGTGCCTGGAAAACCCAGGGACTAGCGGGGACAGTAGCCAAAAACATTCAGTACTTC.

V gene TRBV6-5 combines with J gene TRBJ1-5; no definite D call. V lost 2 bases and J lost 0, with 5 bases in between. This CDR3 spans 14 amino acids. Germline V gene data show CDR1 as MNHEY and CDR2 as SVGAGI. CDR3 amino acids: CASSYRDSNQPQHF. DNA of the CDR3: TGTGCCAGCAGTTACAGGGATAGCAATCAGCCCCAGCATTTT.

This clonotype was recorded a few times. This sequence joins TRBV5-4 and TRBJ2-1; 7 bases map to TRBD2. The CDR3 length is 14 residues. The J segment lost 8 bases and the V segment lost 0 bases, leaving 5 bases of the junction unmatched. CDR1 is SGHNT and CDR2 is YYREEE in the germline V gene (reference sequence). In DNA, the CDR3 is TGTGCCAGCAGCTTGGGGAGCGGGGCTGATGAGCAGTTCTTC. This translates into CASSLGSGADEQFF.

The rearrangement links TRBV10-3 to TRBJ2-7, with D unclear. Germline CDR1 reads ENHRY; CDR2 reads SYGVKD. Trimming stripped 2 bases from V and 3 bases from J, with 11 bases between. CDR3 size: 14 residues. For the CDR3, the DNA is TGTGCCATCAGTGAGCCGGACCGTTACTACGAGCAGTACTTC. It yields the protein CAISEPDRYYEQYF.

There are a few counts of this clonotype. In DNA form, the CDR3 reads TGTGCCAGCAGCGCCACGGGGGGGTTGATCCAGTTCTTC. It specifies CASSATGGLIQFF. This chain uses TRBV9 with TRBJ2-1; 8 nucleotides agree with TRBD2. The J segment lost 13 bases and the V segment lost 3 bases, leaving 9 bases of the junction unmatched. Germline CDR1 and CDR2: SGDLS and YYNGEE. The CDR3 totals 13 residues. The complete variable domain, with remaining parts taken from reference TRBV9 and TRBJ2-1, reads DSGVTQTPKHLITATGQRVTLRCSPRSGDLSVYWYQQSLDQGLQFLIQYYNGEERAKGNILERFSAQQFPDLHSELNLSSLELGDSALYFCASSATGGLIQFFGPGTRLTVL.

The J gene is TRBJ2-1, the V gene TRBV5-6, with TRBD2 matching over 11 bases. The CDR3 extends over 17 amino acids. Losses at the gene ends were 0 bases for V and 4 bases for J; bases not matched to a gene: 6. Germline V lookup: CDR1 SGHDT, CDR2 YYEEEE. The CDR3 loop reads CASSLGFGTSGYNEQFF. DNA for the CDR3: TGTGCCAGCAGCTTGGGTTTTGGGACTAGCGGATACAATGAGCAGTTCTTC.

The chain recombines TRBV5-6 with TRBJ2-2; TRBD1 aligns across 9 bases. CDR1 and CDR2 from the germline V gene are SGHDT and YYEEEE. V gave up 7 bases and J gave up 5 bases; unmatched junction bases: 6. This CDR3 is 14 amino acids long. The CDR3 sequence is CASLPGQGTGELFF. DNA for the CDR3: TGTGCCAGCCTCCCGGGACAGGGAACCGGGGAGCTGTTTTTT.

This chain connects TRBV7-2 to TRBJ2-7; 10 bases are a match to TRBD1. Germline V gene data show CDR1 as SGHTA and CDR2 as FQGNSA. The CDR3 contains 16 residues. V lost 0 bases, J lost 3 bases, and 5 bases stayed unmatched. CDR3 DNA sequence: TGTGCCAGCAGCTTAGCCGGACAGGGGGATTTCTACGAGCAGTACTTC. Protein product: CASSLAGQGDFYEQYF.

The chain carries TRBV7-6 and TRBJ1-3; perhaps TRBD1 as D (6 bases). The germline gives CDR1 SGHVS, CDR2 FNYEAQ. The V gene lost 2 bases and the J gene lost 5 bases, with 13 bases spanning the gap. The CDR3 covers 15 residues. CDR3 DNA sequence: TGTGCCAGCAGCTTATATGGGGGCGCGAGAAACACCATATATTTT. It translates to CASSLYGGARNTIYF.

The V gene is TRBV7-3, the J gene TRBJ2-1; TRBD2 aligns across 9 bases. Trimming removed 0 bases from V and 6 bases from J; junction bases left unmatched: 15. CDR1 and CDR2 from the germline V gene are SGHTA and FQGTGA. The CDR3 has 19 residues. DNA for the CDR3: TGTGCCAGCAGCTTAACATCTATCTTTAGCGGGAGTACTTCCAATGAGCAGTTCTTC. Protein product: CASSLTSIFSGSTSNEQFF. The full variable domain, completed using reference TRBV7-3 and TRBJ2-1, is GAGVSQTPSNKVTEKGKYVELRCDPISGHTALYWYRQSLGQGPEFLIYFQGTGAADDSGLPNDRFFAVRPEGSVSTLKIQRTERGDSAVYLCASSLTSIFSGSTSNEQFFGPGTRLTVL.

The CDR3 DNA reads TGTGCCACCAGTGAAGTGGGACCGAAAAAAGCGGGAGGGCCTCTGGATGAGCAGTTCTTC. This gives the protein CATSEVGPKKAGGPLDEQFF. The gene calls are TRBV24-1 and TRBJ2-1; 10 bases map to TRBD2. The CDR3 is made up of 20 amino acids. Germline V CDR1 and CDR2: KGHDR, SFDVKD. V trimming: 4 bases; J trimming: 8 bases; junction bases outside the gene matches: 22.